The 12 T cell receptor beta chains below all came from one sample that was sequenced in a study of blood T cell repertoires in COVID-19. Generated by immunoSEQ multiplex PCR, the TCRdb table keeps only in-frame clones and is missing some. The sample carries about 230,000 clones, around 82% recorded once. What was sequenced was peripheral blood. Receptor source: a man in his fifties with active or convalescent COVID-19.

This chain links TRBV9 with TRBJ2-1; the D is unclear. V gave up 3 bases and J gave up 8 bases, with 15 bases separating them. Germline CDR1 reads SGDLS; CDR2 reads YYNGEE. This CDR3 has 14 residues. This chain's CDR3 is CASSETGSIDEQFF. Written as DNA, the CDR3 is TGTGCCAGCAGCGAGACTGGAAGTATTGATGAGCAGTTCTTC.

This clone was seen many times. This chain joins TRBV27 and TRBJ2-7, with 10 nucleotides matching TRBD1. V dropped 4 bases and J dropped 4; count of bases not matched to a gene: 7. This CDR3 is built from 15 residues. Germline assignment: CDR1 MNHEY and CDR2 SMNVEV (reference sequence). DNA for the CDR3: TGTGCCAGCAGTTCGCCCAGGACAGGGGGATACGAGCAGTACTTC. Translating it yields CASSSPRTGGYEQYF.

The gene calls are TRBV10-3 and TRBJ2-1; TRBD2 agrees at 9 bases. The length of the CDR3 is 14 residues. CDR1 is ENHRY, CDR2 SYGVKD, per germline. The junction had 5 bases not matched to a gene; V was cut back by 6 bases and J by 5 bases. CDR3 bases: TGTGCCATCAGGGCAAGCGGGGGGAACAATGAGCAGTTCTTC. It translates to CAIRASGGNNEQFF.

V usage is TRBV6-6 and J usage is TRBJ1-5, with no clear D. V was shortened by 7 bases and J by 7 bases, with 11 bases between the two germline ends. CDR1 and CDR2 (germline): MNHNY, SVGAGI (reference sequence). There are 12 residues in the CDR3. The CDR3 sequence is CASTPRGQPQHF. As DNA, the CDR3 is TGTGCCAGCACCCCGAGAGGACAGCCCCAGCATTTT.

The rearrangement uses TRBV14 and TRBJ2-5; TRBD2 matches 8 bases. This CDR3 contains 14 residues. CDR1 and CDR2 from the germline V gene are SGHDN and FVKESK. With 4 bases clipped from V and 5 bases from J, the junction kept 6 bases outside the gene matches. Written as DNA, the CDR3 is TGTGCCAGCAGCCCCCTTAGCGGGATGGAGACCCAGTACTTC. It codes for CASSPLSGMETQYF.

This chain links TRBV7-9 with TRBJ1-6; 10 bases agree with TRBD1. Germline CDR1 reads SEHNR; CDR2 reads FQNEAQ (reference sequence). There are 17 residues in the CDR3. The V gene end was trimmed by 5 bases and the J gene end by 5 bases; junction bases not matched to a gene: 9. The DNA for the CDR3 is TGTGCCAGCAGCGTCCCTCCGGGACAGGGGAATAATTCACCCCTCCACTTT. Translated, it gives CASSVPPGQGNNSPLHF.

The rearrangement links TRBV3-1 (or the pseudogene TRBV3-2) to TRBJ2-3; the D gene is possibly TRBD2 (5 bases). Deletions cut 5 bases from V and 7 bases from J, with 16 bases between. There are 14 residues in the CDR3. Germline V gene lookup returns CDR1 LGHDT and CDR2 YNNKEL (reference sequence). The CDR3 here is CASSTIKAGNTQYF. The CDR3, as DNA: TGTGCCAGCAGCACAATCAAAGCCGGGAATACGCAGTATTTT.

The chain is built from TRBV18 and TRBJ1-2, with a weak D call TRBD1 (5 bases). V was clipped by 3 bases and J by 4 bases, with 15 bases between them. Germline V lookup: CDR1 KGHSH, CDR2 LQKENI. The CDR3 runs 15 residues. The CDR3 spells CASSPLEGVGYGYTF. The CDR3, as DNA: TGTGCCAGCTCACCCCTGGAAGGGGTCGGCTATGGCTACACCTTC. The whole variable domain, remainder taken from reference TRBV18 and TRBJ1-2, is NAGVMQNPRHLVRRRGQEARLRCSPMKGHSHVYWYRQLPEEGLKFMVYLQKENIIDESGMPKERFSAEFPKEGPSILRIQQVVRGDSAAYFCASSPLEGVGYGYTFGSGTRLTVV.

This clone occurred once. The chain recombines TRBV5-1 with TRBJ2-5, with D perhaps matching TRBD2 (6 bases). Germline V CDR1 and CDR2: SGHRS, YFSETQ. The CDR3 has 14 residues. Trimming pared 0 bases from V and 5 bases from J, leaving 11 bases between. The CDR3 DNA is TGCGCCAGCAGCTTGGCTGCGGGGAAGGAGACCCAGTACTTC. Translated, it gives CASSLAAGKETQYF. The entire variable domain, with the rest obtained from reference TRBV5-1 and TRBJ2-5, is as follows: KAGVTQTPRYLIKTRGQQVTLSCSPISGHRSVSWYQQTPGQGLQFLFEYFSETQRNKGNFPGRFSGRQFSNSRSEMNVSTLELGDSALYLCASSLAAGKETQYFGPGTRLLVL.

The chain is built from TRBV6-5 and TRBJ1-5, with D maybe TRBD1 (6 bases). The CDR3 is made up of 15 amino acids. V gave up 6 bases and J gave up 0 bases, with 12 bases separating them. Germline V CDR1 and CDR2: MNHEY, SVGAGI. The CDR3 sequence is CASSMTGGSNQPQHF. DNA of the CDR3: TGTGCCAGCAGCATGACAGGAGGTAGCAATCAGCCCCAGCATTTT.

V and J are TRBV27 and TRBJ1-1; perhaps TRBD1 as D (5 bases). V was shortened by 7 bases and J by 1 base, with 13 bases between the two germline ends. CDR1 and CDR2 (germline): MNHEY, SMNVEV (reference sequence). The CDR3 extends over 14 amino acids. CDR3 in amino acids: CASMWWGENTEAFF. The CDR3 DNA reads as TGTGCCAGCATGTGGTGGGGGGAGAACACTGAAGCTTTCTTT.

V and J are TRBV4-1 and TRBJ1-1, with D possibly matching TRBD1 (6 bases). There are 13 residues in the CDR3. Germline V gene data show CDR1 as MGHRA and CDR2 as YSYEKL. Deletions cut 6 bases from V and 5 bases from J, with 13 bases between. The CDR3 DNA is TGCGCCAGCAGGTACAGGGTTGGGACTGAAGCTTTCTTT. Residues: CASRYRVGTEAFF.